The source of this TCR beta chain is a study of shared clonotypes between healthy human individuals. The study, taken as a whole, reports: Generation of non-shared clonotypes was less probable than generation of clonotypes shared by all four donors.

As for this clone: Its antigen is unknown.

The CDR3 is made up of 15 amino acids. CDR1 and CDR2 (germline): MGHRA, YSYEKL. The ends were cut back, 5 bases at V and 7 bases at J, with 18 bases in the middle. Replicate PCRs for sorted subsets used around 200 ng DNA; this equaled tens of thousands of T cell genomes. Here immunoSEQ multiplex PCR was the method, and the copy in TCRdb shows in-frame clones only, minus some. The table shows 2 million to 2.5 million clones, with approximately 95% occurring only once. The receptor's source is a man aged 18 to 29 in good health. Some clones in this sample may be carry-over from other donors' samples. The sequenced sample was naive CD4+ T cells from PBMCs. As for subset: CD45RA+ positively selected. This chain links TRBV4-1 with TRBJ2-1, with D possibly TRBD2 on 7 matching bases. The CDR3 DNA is TGCGCCAGCAGCTACCTGAGGGGGGGAGGGAATGAGCAGTTCTTC. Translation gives CASSYLRGGGNEQFF.